The clone carrying this T cell receptor (beta chain) showed up just once. The data derive from a study of blood T cell repertoires in COVID-19. Whole-study context: Samples came from the United States, Italy and Spain, spanning acute and convalescent COVID-19. From T cells, B-cell-depleted T cells, or PBMCs came the material, which was cDNA or gDNA.

This CDR3 has 15 amino acids. The germline CDR1 and CDR2 sequences are MGHRA and YSYEKL. Trimming took 1 base from V and 4 from J, leaving 8 bases between them. The authors' processing: How many nucleated cells were present was estimated from reference gene primer amplification. Data came from immunoSEQ multiplex PCR; TCRdb stores just in-frame clones and leaves some out. From that table come the V and J calls and clone size; the DNA was used to work out D and trimming. The sample has over 300,000 clones, 83% seen once; the top ten hold approximately 1.3%. The TCR comes from a woman aged 45-65 years with acute or convalescent COVID-19. The chain has TRBV4-1 and TRBJ1-6; D ambiguous. The sample consisted of peripheral blood. CDR3: CASSQGHLYNSPLHF. The CDR3 region has the DNA TGCGCCAGCAGCCAAGGACACCTTTATAATTCACCCCTCCACTTT.